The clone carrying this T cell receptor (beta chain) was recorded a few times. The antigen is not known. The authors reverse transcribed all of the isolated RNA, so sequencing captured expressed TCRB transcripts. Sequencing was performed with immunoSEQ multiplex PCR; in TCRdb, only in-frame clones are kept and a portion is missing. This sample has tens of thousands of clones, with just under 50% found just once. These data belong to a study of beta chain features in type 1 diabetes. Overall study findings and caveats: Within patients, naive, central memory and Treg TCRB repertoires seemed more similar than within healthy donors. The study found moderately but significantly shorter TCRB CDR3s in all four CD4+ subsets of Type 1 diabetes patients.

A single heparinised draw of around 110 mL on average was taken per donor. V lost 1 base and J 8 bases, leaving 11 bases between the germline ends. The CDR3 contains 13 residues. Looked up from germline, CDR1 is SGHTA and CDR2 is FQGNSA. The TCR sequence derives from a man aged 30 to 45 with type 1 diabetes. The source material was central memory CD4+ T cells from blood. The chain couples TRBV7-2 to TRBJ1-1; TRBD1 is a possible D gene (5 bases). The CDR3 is CASSLEGFTEAFF. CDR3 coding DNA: TGTGCCAGCAGCTTAGAGGGGTTCACCGAAGCTTTCTTT. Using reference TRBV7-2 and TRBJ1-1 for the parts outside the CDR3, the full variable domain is GAGVSQSPSNKVTEKGKDVELRCDPISGHTALYWYRQSLGQGLEFLIYFQGNSAPDKSGLPSDRFSAERTGGSVSTLTIQRTQQEDSAVYLCASSLEGFTEAFFGQGTRLTVV.